This TCR beta chain was identified in a study of CD8+ T cells in alopecia areata (dated by TCRdb to the late 2010s). The study in broad terms: The treated patients took part in an open-label pilot trial in which moderate-to-severe alopecia areata was treated with oral tofacitinib at 5 to 10 mg twice daily. Amplification of TCRbeta CDR3 regions was done by immunoSEQ multiplex PCR using 35 Vbeta forward primers and 13 Jbeta reverse primers. Human TCRbeta sequencing covered scalp tissue and sorted CD4+ and CD8+ peripheral blood T cells from patchy and totalis/universalis alopecia areata patients and healthy controls. The RNA source kit depended on sample type: the PAXgene miRNA kit for fixed scalp, the miRNeasy kit for PBMCs, and the RNeasy kit for mouse skin. Patients stayed on tofacitinib for 6 to 18 months and then had 6 months of follow-up off drug so that delayed response and recurrence could be assessed. Biopsies were taken from tofacitinib-treated patients at baseline and at 4 and 24 weeks of treatment, and a later scalp biopsy was taken in several of the tofacitinib-treated patients. In treated patients, disease severity was measured using the SALT score, which gives the percentage of scalp surface area affected. High-throughput TCRbeta sequencing was used to examine T cell clonal expansion in alopecia areata in both the C3H/HeJ mouse model and human patients. Scalp clonality was compared among normal scalp (n=4), patchy alopecia areata scalp (n=8), and alopecia totalis/universalis scalp (n=8). Study-wide findings and limitations: During tofacitinib treatment, many expanded lesional clones remained in scalp and blood, and this persistence may partly explain relapse after treatment is stopped. Unlike mouse skin, where gammadelta T cells dominate, normal human skin contains resident alphabeta T cells that get sequenced too, which complicates analysis of the scalp TCR repertoire. With tofacitinib, both scalp clonality and the number of expanded CD8+ clones among the top 100 scalp clones went down significantly. Higher clonality and more expanded CD8+ clones were observed in lesional scalp than in normal scalp, particularly in alopecia totalis/universalis, a finding suggestive of antigenic drive. Compared with mice, TCR sequences shared between patients were less clear, possibly partly because of HLA diversity across the patient population. The treated cohort was small, with a single nonresponder, so links between baseline CD8+ expansion and response need larger studies.

Trimming takes 1 base from V and 7 bases from J, and the germline ends sit 7 bases apart. Measured from the cysteine to the phenylalanine, the CDR3 is 13 residues long. Only the CDR3 region is kept as DNA, spanning 39 bases read in frame from base 1. CDR1 and CDR2 (SGHDN, FVKESK) derive from the germline V gene. This sample's treatment or condition label indicates: oral pan-JAK inhibitor, 5-10 mg twice daily. Lesional scalp punch biopsies and peripheral blood were collected from alopecia areata patients. After PBMCs were isolated by density centrifugation and stained for CD3, CD4 and CD8, a FACSAria was used to sort CD4+ and CD8+ T cells. As to this clone: Its antigen remains undetermined. No per-base quality is available; no much larger clone lies one base away.

The library was generated by the immunoSEQ multiplex PCR assay. RNA was extracted from all samples and reverse transcribed into cDNA, which served as template for TCR sequencing. SuperScript III was used to make first-strand cDNA, primed with a 2:1 mix of oligo-dT and random hexamers. Amplification bias was assessed with a synthetic immune receptor repertoire, and residual bias was removed computationally. In the original analysis: Raw reads were preprocessed for error removal, and CDR3 was defined according to IMGT conventions as running from the conserved cysteine to phenylalanine. Clonality was computed by normalizing Shannon entropy by log2 of the number of productive unique TCRs and subtracting the result from 1. Whether scalp clones were CD4 or CD8 was inferred by matching scalp TCRbeta sequences against CD4 and CD8 repertoires sorted from blood. TCRdb took this table from immuneACCESS and kept in-frame rearrangements with V and J called. Such tables lack part of the clones; where checked against another copy, unresolved V genes explain under half of the gap, and the rest is unexplained. Clonal size and the V and J genes are those of that table, whereas D and trimming came from the DNA. Here the sample has 150,000 to 200,000 clones; around 60% occur a single time. Approximately 1.3% of the sample comes from the top ten.

The source is a human donor with alopecia areata. The chain employs TRBV14 and TRBJ2-2; no D gene can be assigned with confidence. The sequencing used CD4+ T cells sorted from blood, collected between weeks 47 and 50, from a patient treated with tofacitinib. This receptor has the CDR3 CASSQARNGELFF. DNA sequence: TGTGCCAGCAGCCAAGCGCGTAACGGGGAGCTGTTTTTT.